The sequence of this TCR beta chain was determined in a study of shared clonotypes between healthy human individuals (dated by TCRdb to the early 2020s). With regard to the full study: The cohort comprised two women and a few men aged 18 to 49 years. Per donor, three plates each were used for CD4 naive and CD4 memory, two for CD8 naive, and one for CD8 memory. Blood TCR repertoires of about 5 healthy adults were deeply sequenced to estimate repertoire size and the extent of clonotype sharing between individuals. Different laboratories and diverse techniques were used to prepare libraries and sequence TCR repertoires, to increase sequencing depth and limit assay-specific biases. Leukapheresis yielded between about 0.8 and 8.9 billion PBMCs per donor.

Using the deep immunoSEQ assay, multiplex PCR amplified TCR CDR3 regions from genomic DNA. Extracted genomic DNA from each cell subset was distributed evenly across all wells of several immunoSEQ 96-well plates, and each plate was treated as a replicate. For sorted subsets, each replicate PCR was loaded with approximately 200 ng genomic DNA, equivalent to 30,000 or so T cell genomes. Purified libraries were measured with a Qubit 3.0 fluorometer, size-checked on a Bioanalyzer 2100, and measured again with the KAPA Library Quantification kit. A separate single-read 150-cycle Illumina NextSeq 550 flow cell was used to sequence each immunoSEQ 96-well plate. Per the source publication's procedure: Because the immunoSEQ output included only junctional sequences and no quality scores, the filtering could not be the same as the filtering used for full-length reads. To assign V/J genes and CDR3, sequences were annotated using PyIR, a Python wrapper for IgBLAST v1.9, with IMGT germline references. Reads with weak V/J assignments (E-value above 1e-6), missing CDR3, stop codons, out-of-frame junctions, or ambiguous translated residues were removed. V3J clonotypes were defined as sequences sharing the same inferred V gene, J gene, and CDR3 amino acid sequence. To compute the percentage overlap between repertoires, the number of shared unique clonotypes was divided by the size of the smaller repertoire. RTK rarefaction, the Chao1 estimator, and Recon v2.1 estimates of unobserved clonotypes were used to assess repertoire richness. OLGA was used to compute generation probabilities for all TCRbeta clonotypes that the gDNA method yielded from a handful of donors. The source is immuneACCESS, and TCRdb retained only in-frame sequences with V and J called. Part of the clones is not carried over; for the studies checked, unresolved V genes explain less than half of this, and the remainder is unexplained. The DNA was the basis for D and trimming; V, J and clone size are from that table. For this sample the table gives about 1 million clones, of which about 76% were detected only once. Together, the top ten hold 1.4% of the sample.

A remark on this clone: Its antigen is not yet known. Base qualities are not provided; no much larger clone lies one nucleotide away.

Spanning cysteine to phenylalanine, the CDR3 consists of 16 amino acids. Only CDR3 DNA is held: 48 bases, read in frame from base 1. V and J are trimmed by 2 bases and 5 bases, and the gene matches miss 9 bases of the junction. Sequences SGHTS (CDR1) and YDEGEE (CDR2) are obtained from the germline V gene. The donors were healthy, HIV-negative adults who had no recently reported acute infections or vaccinations. Every donor was a Caucasian adult residing in Nashville, Tennessee, USA. CD4+ T cells were enriched by magnetic negative selection, after which naive cells were positively selected on CD45RA and the negative fraction was taken as the memory subset. Blood was obtained by leukapheresis, after which PBMCs were separated by Ficoll-Histopaque density gradient centrifugation and cryopreserved in liquid nitrogen vapor phase. Analytical flow cytometry was used to check the purity and quantity of every magnetically sorted T cell population. Each sorted fraction had its genomic DNA isolated and then quantified by UV absorbance on a Nanodrop 2000c.

Results and caveats for the whole study, not just this receptor: Naive subsets generally had larger estimated clonotype richness than memory subsets did. Sampling was restricted to blood, and TCR repertoires in tissues likely differ from the TCR repertoires found in blood. Because the study included only a small number of donors, the genetic and exposure-history diversity represented was limited. Compared with non-shared clonotypes, the clonotypes found in all four sorted-subset donors had higher generation probabilities. Pairwise subsampling indicated that sequencing depth was expected to affect the degree of clonotype sharing among donors. Across four donors, around 5.4% of naive CD4, 3.5% of naive CD8, about 2% of memory CD4, and approximately 0.4% of memory CD8 clonotypes were shared. Incomplete sequencing was indicated by rarefaction of sorted-subset datasets, despite the large sequencing depth.

This receptor was obtained from a man younger than 35 in good health. The chain is assembled from TRBV5-8 and TRBJ2-7; the central 11 bases match TRBD2. Sequencing input: memory CD4+ T cells sorted from blood. The cell subset or site label, as the study defines it: CD45RA-negative fraction. The nucleotide sequence reads as follows: TGTGCCAGCAGCTTTAGCGGGAGGGCCCTCGTCGACGAGCAGTACTTC. Its product reads: CASSFSGRALVDEQYF.